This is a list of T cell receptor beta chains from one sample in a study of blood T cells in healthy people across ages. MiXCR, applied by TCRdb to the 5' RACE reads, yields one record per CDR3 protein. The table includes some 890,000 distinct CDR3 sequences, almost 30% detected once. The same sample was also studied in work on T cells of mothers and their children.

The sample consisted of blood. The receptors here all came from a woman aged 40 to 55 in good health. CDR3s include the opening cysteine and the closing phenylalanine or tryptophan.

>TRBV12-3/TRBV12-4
CASSLKGPNQPQHF
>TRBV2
CASREVGTGGAGNQPQHF
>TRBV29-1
CSVGGGPNTEAFF
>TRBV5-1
CASSLGGAKNIQYF
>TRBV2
CASSDSPKSNLHF
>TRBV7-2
CASSSLTGEAFF
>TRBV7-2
CASSLQLSYNSPLHF
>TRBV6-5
CASMGGGAYNEQFF
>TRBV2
CASIPEVNNEQFF
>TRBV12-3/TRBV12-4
CASSYQGWENGYTF
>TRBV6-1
CASSEGGAGANVLTF
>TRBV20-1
CSARSYRGNSLYEQYF
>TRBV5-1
CASSLPTDTRYF
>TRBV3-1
CASSQAPRYGYTF
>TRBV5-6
CASSLDGATYNEQFF
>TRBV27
CASSLRGHSYEQYF
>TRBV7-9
CASSPIGGGGSGANVLTF
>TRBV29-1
CSVGGRIQETQYF
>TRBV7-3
CASSGQPGSSYEQYF
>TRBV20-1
CSADGRNYEQYF
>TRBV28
CASTPGGEQPQHF
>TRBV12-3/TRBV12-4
CASSLRAGSNTEAFF
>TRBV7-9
CASSLSSYEQFF
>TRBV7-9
CASSPSGWPYEQYF
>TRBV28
CASTAGQASDEQFF
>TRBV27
CASSWVRDTGELFF
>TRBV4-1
CASSQDGLDILNSPLHF
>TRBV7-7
CASSMGQGNNEQFF
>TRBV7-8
CASSLRMNTEAFF
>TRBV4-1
CASSPSAGATYEQYF
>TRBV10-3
CAISEIPGQGMNAEAFF
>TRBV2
CASSEGSQYF
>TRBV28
CAGRPSGLAANEQFF
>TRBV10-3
CAISGGPNEKLFF
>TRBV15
CATAAKPVGNIQYF
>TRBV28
CASSYGTGGGEQYF